One T cell receptor (beta chain) is described in this entry. The specificity of this receptor is unknown. One base away lies a much larger clone, so this may be a sequencing read error. Ophthalmopathy patients had moderately to severely active disease, Clinical Activity Score of at least 3, NOSPECS grade of at least 4, and disease duration under 3 months. Patients with other autoimmune diseases, uncontrolled infections, pregnancy or lactation were excluded. Diagnosis was based on clinical symptoms, serum thyroxine, TRAb, thyroid ultrasound and orbital computed tomography. Using Ficoll-Paque density gradient centrifugation, PBMCs were isolated from over 8.5 ml of fresh peripheral blood. Trizol reagent was used to extract the total RNA, and its quality was then checked on an Agilent 2100 Bioanalyzer. These data belong to a study of Graves' ophthalmopathy and Graves' hyperthyroidism (dated by TCRdb to the late 2010s). Study-wide context: Peripheral blood samples were taken at the time of initial diagnosis, before any treatment was given. The study used signatures of the TCR beta repertoire to tell Graves' ophthalmopathy apart from Graves' hyperthyroidism and to predict which patients would progress to ophthalmopathy. In over 5 hyperthyroidism patients, the T-cell repertoire of thyroid tissue was compared with the T-cell repertoire of blood. To explore V-J signatures that distinguish ophthalmopathy from hyperthyroidism, a discovery set of about a hundred patients was enrolled, made up of 43 with ophthalmopathy and fewer than 60 with stable hyperthyroidism. An independent validation cohort was composed of around 19 hyperthyroidism patients and approximately 15 patients who later progressed from hyperthyroidism to ophthalmopathy. Once sampling was done, hyperthyroidism patients were given methimazole at a starting dose of 30 mg daily, while ophthalmopathy patients were given high-dose intravenous methylprednisolone. In total, 120 to 150 blood samples were TCR-sequenced: 43 ophthalmopathy, some 75 hyperthyroidism and approximately 17 hyperthyroidism-to-ophthalmopathy patients. Broader findings and caveats from the paper: No statistical method was used to predetermine the sample size, and group allocation was not hidden from the investigators. Among expanded thyroid clonotypes with frequency above 0.001, most also showed up in blood, which suggests that blood repertoires may reflect the thyroid immune response. In cross-validation, the 13-signature model distinguished ophthalmopathy from stable hyperthyroidism with roughly 90% sensitivity and about 81% specificity, and in the test set the corresponding values were roughly 80% and 75%. In validation, the model predicted ophthalmopathy progression with over 60% sensitivity and around 72% specificity; around twelve predicted patients were CT-confirmed with GO in a median of approximately six months.

TCR beta CDR3 regions were amplified from RNA transcripts for repertoire sequencing. HTBI primers and the Qiagen OneStep RT-PCR kit were used in a first-round RT-PCR, which was followed by a second-round multiplex PCR, size selection and purification. Libraries were sequenced on an Illumina HiSeq2000 using paired-end 100 bp reads. In the paper's pipeline: SOAPnuke was used for read processing, and reads with adapters, uncalled bases, a mean Phred below 15, or no exact constant-primer or identifier match were discarded. High-quality paired reads were merged with COPE v1.2.5. Each unique nucleotide sequence was treated as a clonotype, and MiTCR v1.1 was used to align the clonotypes to the IMGT TRB V, D and J references. Analysis was restricted to V-J combinations with a frequency above 0.0001, which covered roughly 99% of repertoires. A TCR clonal expansion and chaos score per V-J combination was defined as the ratio of F50 clonal expansion to chaos observed in the TCRdist matrix. Welch's t-statistics and random forest were used to narrow the features down to roughly twelve V-J combinations, which were then fed into a naive Bayes classifier. The similarity between thyroid and blood repertoires was quantified using the Morisita-Horn index. TCRdb itself trimmed the public reads at Q25 with fastp, ran MiXCR and retained productive beta chains. Each entry merges the rows of one CDR3 protein and shows their most common DNA and genes. The V and J calls reflect TCRdb's pipeline rather than the authors' work. In this sample the table shows 200,000 to 250,000 distinct CDR3 sequences, about 46% of which occur a single time. The top ten hold about half of the sample.

What was sequenced was peripheral blood. The source of this sequence is an adult man with Graves' ophthalmopathy.

In nucleotide form, the sequence is TGCGCCAGCAGAACCGGACCCATGACCTCCGAGCAGTACTTC. This yields the protein CASRTGPMTSEQYF. Rearrangement joined TRBV5-1 to TRBJ2-7, with the D gene uncertain. CDR1 and CDR2 were assigned from the germline V gene as SGHRS and YFSETQ. CDR3 length: 14 amino acids, cysteine to phenylalanine. The read is trimmed to its CDR3 DNA, 42 bases read in frame from base 1. V is shortened by 5 bases, J by 6 bases, and the region joining them spans 18 bases.